This TCR beta chain appears in the sequencing data of a study of T cell responses to AZD1222 COVID-19 vaccine. Study-level findings and limits: Sampling that yielded the repertoires occurred only after the peak T cell response. Reportedly, nearly half of unique spike TCRs recognized epitopes outside B.1.351/B.1.1.7 mutations.

TCRdb's table, derived via immunoSEQ multiplex PCR, lists solely in-frame clones and lacks some. The sample carries approximately 92,000 clones, approximately 90% recorded once. The length of the CDR3 is 13 residues. In germline, CDR1 is SEHNR, CDR2 FQNEAQ (reference sequence). V shed 3 bases and J shed 7 bases, with 12 bases lying between them. For this clone: The antigen is unknown.

The gene calls are TRBV7-9 and TRBJ1-2, with unresolved D. This specimen consisted of peripheral blood, obtained on day 0 of AZD1222 vaccination. The origin of this receptor is an adult in good health. The CDR3, as DNA: TGTGCCAGCAGCTTGCATCAGGACCTTGGCTACACCTTC. Its protein product is CASSLHQDLGYTF.